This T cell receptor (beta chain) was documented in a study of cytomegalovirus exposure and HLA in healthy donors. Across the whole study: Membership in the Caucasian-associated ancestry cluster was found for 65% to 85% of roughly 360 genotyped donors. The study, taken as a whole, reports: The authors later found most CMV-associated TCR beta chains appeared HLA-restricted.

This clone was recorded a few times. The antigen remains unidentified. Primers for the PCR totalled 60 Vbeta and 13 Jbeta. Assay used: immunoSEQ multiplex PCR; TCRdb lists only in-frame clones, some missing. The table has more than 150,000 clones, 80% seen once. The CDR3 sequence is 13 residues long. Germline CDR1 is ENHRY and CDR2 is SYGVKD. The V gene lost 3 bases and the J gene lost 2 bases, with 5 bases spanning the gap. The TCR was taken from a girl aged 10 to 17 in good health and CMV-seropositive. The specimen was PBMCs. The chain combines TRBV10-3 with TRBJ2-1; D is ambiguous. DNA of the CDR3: TGTGCCATCAGTGACCAAACCTACAATGAGCAGTTCTTC. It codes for CAISDQTYNEQFF.